Here is one T cell receptor (beta chain) with its context. Its antigen remains unidentified. The CDR3 is made up of 18 amino acids. The V gene end was trimmed by 4 bases and the J gene end by 2 bases; junction bases not matched to a gene: 15. From germline, CDR1 is SGDLS and CDR2 YYNGEE. This sample was taken from a study of T-cell memory formation after mild COVID-19. Study outcomes and limitations: Second-wave clones reaching peak frequency on day 37 lacked confirmed SARS-CoV-2 specificity. Clones that contracted clustered mainly in CM and EM if CD4+ and in EMRA if CD8+.

TCRdb re-analysed the 5' RACE reads in MiXCR, keeping a single row per CDR3 protein. The sample gives 75,000 to 95,000 distinct CDR3 sequences, over 13% of which show up once; around two fifths is in the top ten. This TCR derives from a man in his late teens or twenties who had mild COVID-19 (a few samples of this study predate the infection). Cell type and time point are not known. The chain combines TRBV9 with TRBJ2-1; 7 bases map to TRBD1. Sequencing was carried out using PBMCs or a T cell subset sorted from them (not recorded which). CDR3 region: CASSKDRAVGRAYNEQFF. The DNA for the CDR3 is TGTGCCAGCAGCAAAGACAGGGCCGTAGGTCGAGCCTACAATGAGCAGTTCTTC.